This T cell receptor beta chain is drawn from a study of shared clonotypes between healthy human individuals (dated by TCRdb to 2019 to 2021). The study in broad terms: Two women and a few men aged 18 to 49 years were included in the cohort. Blood TCR repertoires of about 5 healthy adults were deeply sequenced to estimate repertoire size and the extent of clonotype sharing between individuals. Per donor, three plates each were used for CD4 naive and CD4 memory, two for CD8 naive, and one for CD8 memory. Different laboratories and diverse techniques were used to prepare libraries and sequence TCR repertoires, to increase sequencing depth and limit assay-specific biases. Per donor, leukapheresis produced somewhere between about 0.85 and 8.9 billion PBMCs.

This clone has just a few counts. It has no known antigen specificity. Base qualities are not recorded, but no much larger clone differs from it by a single base. TCR CDR3 regions were amplified from genomic DNA by multiplex PCR using the deep immunoSEQ assay. For each cell subset, the extracted genomic DNA was distributed evenly across all wells of several immunoSEQ 96-well plates, and each plate served as one replicate. Each replicate PCR for sorted subsets received around 200 ng genomic DNA, equal to tens of thousands of T cell genomes. The purified libraries were quantified using a Qubit 3.0 fluorometer, sized with a Bioanalyzer 2100, and then quantified again using the KAPA Library Quantification kit. Each immunoSEQ 96-well plate was sequenced on its own single-read 150-cycle Illumina NextSeq 550 flow cell. Turning to the authors' computational methods: Because the immunoSEQ output included only junctional sequences and no quality scores, the filtering could not be the same as the filtering used for full-length reads. Sequences were annotated with PyIR, a Python wrapper for IgBLAST v1.9, and V/J genes and CDR3 were assigned using IMGT germline references. Reads were removed for weak V/J assignments (E-value above 1e-6), missing CDR3, stop codons, out-of-frame junctions, or ambiguous translated residues. V3J clonotypes were defined by identical inferred V gene, J gene, and CDR3 amino acid sequence. Percentage overlap between repertoires was computed as shared unique clonotypes divided by the size of the smaller repertoire. Richness of each repertoire was evaluated using RTK rarefaction, the Chao1 estimator, and Recon v2.1 estimates of unobserved clonotypes. For all TCRbeta clonotypes obtained by the gDNA method from a few donors, generation probabilities were computed with OLGA. TCRdb's version of the immuneACCESS table is confined to in-frame rearrangements and falls short of the full clone set. An unresolved V gene accounts for under half of the shortfall where checked; the remainder is of unknown origin. Clonal size and the V and J genes are those of that table, whereas D and trimming came from the DNA. Here the sample has 550,000 to 850,000 clones; 72% occur a single time. Of the sample, approximately 1.8% is held by the ten largest clones.

Results the study describes overall, beyond this receptor: Compared with non-shared clonotypes, clonotypes shared by all four sorted-subset donors had higher generation probabilities. Based on pairwise subsampling, the degree of clonotype sharing among donors was expected to be affected by sequencing depth. Rarefaction of sorted-subset datasets indicated incomplete sequencing despite the large sequencing depth. Sharing across a few donors was observed for about 5% of naive CD4, 3.5% of naive CD8, over 2% of memory CD4, and over 0.3% of memory CD8 clonotypes. Sampling was limited to blood, and TCR repertoires in tissue likely differ from TCR repertoires in blood. Naive subsets generally had larger estimated clonotype richness than memory subsets. The small number of donors limited the genetic and exposure-history diversity represented.

The donors were healthy, HIV-negative adults with no recently reported acute infections or vaccinations. Every donor was a Caucasian adult residing in Nashville, Tennessee, USA. CD4+ T cells were enriched by magnetic negative selection, after which naive cells were positively selected on CD45RA and the negative fraction was taken as the memory subset. Blood was collected by leukapheresis, and PBMCs were isolated by Ficoll-Histopaque density gradient centrifugation and then cryopreserved in liquid nitrogen vapor phase. Purity and quantity of every magnetically sorted T cell population were checked by analytical flow cytometry. From each sorted fraction, genomic DNA was isolated and quantified by UV absorbance on a Nanodrop 2000c. The material sequenced was memory CD4+ T cells sorted from blood. The cell subset or site label of this sample denotes: CD45RA-negative fraction. This clonotype originated in a woman in her thirties in good health.

The CDR3 has the sequence CASSSRGQRVEQYF. At the DNA level, the sequence is TGTGCCAGCAGTTCCCGGGGGCAAAGGGTCGAGCAGTACTTC. This chain is built from TRBV6-6 and TRBJ2-7, with the D call perhaps TRBD1 or TRBD2, as 6 bases match in each case. CDR1 MNHNY and CDR2 SVGAGI were looked up in the germline V gene (reference sequence). V loses 4 bases, J loses 6 bases, and the germline ends lie 16 bases apart. Counted from cysteine to phenylalanine, this CDR3 has 14 amino acids. Only CDR3 DNA remains: 42 bases, in frame from the first base.